This passage covers 26 T cell receptor beta chains from one sample sequenced in a study of OX40 agonist ivuxolimab in advanced cancers. Generated by immunoSEQ multiplex PCR, the TCRdb table keeps only in-frame clones and is missing some. The data contain fewer than 45,000 clones, roughly 80% of them singletons. Sequences were derived from CD4+ or CD8+ T cells sorted from blood, sampled in a trial of the OX40 agonist ivuxolimab. The receptors here all came from an adult with an advanced solid tumor such as melanoma, head and neck, liver or kidney cancer.

The gene calls are TRBV18 and TRBJ1-2, with TRBD1 matching 7 bases. V was clipped by 1 base and J by 5 bases; unmatched bases: 7. Germline values: CDR1 KGHSH, CDR2 LQKENI. The CDR3 consists of 15 residues. The CDR3 DNA follows: TGTGCCAGCTCACCACTCTTAGGGGGCTTGTATGGCTACACCTTC. Translated, it gives CASSPLLGGLYGYTF.

As DNA, the CDR3 is TGTGCCAGCAGCGTAGGCAGCGGGATAAACACCGGGGAGCTGTTTTTT. Its translation: CASSVGSGINTGELFF. The rearrangement uses TRBV9 and TRBJ2-2; the match to TRBD2 covers 7 bases. Germline loops: CDR1 SGDLS, CDR2 YYNGEE. V trimming: 0 bases; J trimming: 2 bases; junction bases outside the gene matches: 4. The CDR3 is made up of 16 amino acids.

Points on this clone: A read error may explain this, as a much larger clone is one base away. This sample includes further DNA sequences coding for the same CDR3. The chain couples TRBV6-1 to TRBJ1-2; D not resolved. Germline V gene lookup returns CDR1 MNHNS and CDR2 SASEGT. The CDR3 totals 10 residues. This CDR3 reads CASREDGYTF. CDR3 in DNA: TGTGCCAGCAGGGAGGATGGTTACACCTTC.

This chain connects TRBV28 to TRBJ2-4, with 7 bases identical to TRBD2. V lost 7 bases and J lost 4; bases outside the gene matches: 10. This CDR3 is built from 15 residues. Germline assignment: CDR1 MDHEN and CDR2 SYDVKM. The CDR3 DNA follows: TGTGCCAGCACCTGGGGCGGGAGAGAGAAAAACATTCAGTACTTC. This codes for CASTWGGREKNIQYF.

V usage is TRBV9 and J usage is TRBJ1-4; TRBD1 agrees at 7 bases. CDR3 length: 14 residues. The germline V gene encodes CDR1 SGDLS and CDR2 YYNGEE. Trimming took 3 bases from V and 3 from J; bases not matched to a gene: 2. The chain's CDR3 is CASSAGQPNEKLFF. The CDR3 DNA follows: TGTGCCAGCAGCGCGGGACAGCCTAATGAAAAACTGTTTTTT.

The chain couples TRBV11-3 to TRBJ2-5, with 10 bases fitting TRBD2. The V gene's germline CDR1 is SGHNT and CDR2 YENEEA. The CDR3 is made up of 16 amino acids. The V and J ends lost 5 bases and 4 bases, in that order; junction bases with no gene match: 10. The CDR3 sequence is CASSVVSGRAGETQYF. In DNA form, the CDR3 reads TGTGCCAGCAGCGTAGTCAGCGGGAGGGCCGGAGAGACCCAGTACTTC.

V usage is TRBV19 and J usage is TRBJ1-1; maybe TRBD1 (6 bases). This CDR3 spans 14 amino acids. From germline, CDR1 is LNHDA and CDR2 SQIVND (reference sequence). Between the trimmed V and J ends, which lost 6 bases and 4 bases, there was a span of 15 bases. The CDR3 nucleotides read TGTGCCAGTAGGGGGGGCGGGATTCTCACTGAAGCTTTCTTT. Amino acid sequence: CASRGGGILTEAFF.

This rearrangement joins TRBV6-6 to TRBJ2-1, with TRBD2 matching over 10 bases. This CDR3 spans 13 amino acids. Trimming took 8 bases from V and 2 from J; bases not matched to a gene: 0. From germline, CDR1 is MNHNY and CDR2 SVGAGI (reference sequence). This CDR3 reads CASGLAAYNEQFF. The DNA of the CDR3 is TGTGCCAGCGGACTAGCGGCCTACAATGAGCAGTTCTTC.

The V gene is TRBV7-2, the J gene TRBJ2-5, with TRBD1 identical over 9 bases. The CDR3 has 14 residues. Germline-derived CDR1 and CDR2 are SGHTA and FQGNSA. The ends lost 4 bases at V and 5 bases at J; junction bases unmatched: 5. The CDR3 DNA reads TGTGCCAGCAGCTCGCAGACAGGGGGGGAGACCCAGTACTTC. Encoded protein: CASSSQTGGETQYF.

This CDR3 reads CASSLGRTDTQYF. Written as DNA, the CDR3 is TGTGCCAGCAGCTTGGGCCGAACAGATACGCAGTATTTT. This rearrangement joins TRBV11-3 to TRBJ2-3, with D uncertain. Germline CDR1 reads SGHNT; CDR2 reads YENEEA. This CDR3 contains 13 residues. V was cut by 3 bases and J by 3 bases, with 7 bases left in between.

CDR3 sequence reads: CASSLVGASLLYEQYF. CDR3 in DNA: TGTGCCAGCAGCTTAGTCGGTGCGTCTCTATTATACGAGCAGTACTTC. The chain joins TRBV7-2 to TRBJ2-7; D ambiguous. Germline V gene sequence: CDR1 SGHTA, CDR2 FQGNSA. The CDR3 consists of 16 residues. Trimming left V 1 base short and J 4 bases short, with 17 bases between. Variable domain in full (rest from reference TRBV7-2 and TRBJ2-7): GAGVSQSPSNKVTEKGKDVELRCDPISGHTALYWYRQSLGQGLEFLIYFQGNSAPDKSGLPSDRFSAERTGGSVSTLTIQRTQQEDSAVYLCASSLVGASLLYEQYFGPGTRLTVT.

The rearrangement links TRBV7-8 to TRBJ1-5; TRBD1 matches at 7 bases. Germline values: CDR1 SGHVS, CDR2 FQNEAQ. V was clipped by 5 bases and J by 7 bases; unmatched bases: 11. The CDR3 sequence is 15 residues long. CDR3 sequence reads: CASSIGQAGRQPQHF. In DNA form, the CDR3 reads TGTGCCAGCAGCATCGGACAGGCGGGGCGGCAGCCCCAGCATTTT.

This rearrangement joins TRBV6-5 to TRBJ1-2, with TRBD1 matching over 10 bases. The trim removed 2 bases at V and 8 bases at J, leaving 8 bases unmatched. The germline V gene encodes CDR1 MNHEY and CDR2 SVGAGI. The CDR3 spans 15 residues. The CDR3 nucleotides read TGTGCCAGCAGTTACGATCTCGGGACAGGGGACGGCTACACCTTC. Encoded protein: CASSYDLGTGDGYTF.

As regards this clone: The same CDR3 is also encoded by other DNA sequences in this sample. This chain links TRBV11-3 with TRBJ2-5, with D unclear. The germline gives CDR1 SGHNT, CDR2 YENEEA. V dropped 0 bases and J dropped 5 bases, with 7 bases sitting between them. The CDR3 is 13 residues long. CDR3 protein: CASSLEGRETQYF. CDR3 sequence (DNA): TGTGCCAGCAGCTTAGAGGGCCGGGAGACCCAGTACTTC.

This clone was seen only a few times. The chain links TRBV6-6 to TRBJ1-2, with TRBD1 identical over 9 bases. Looked up from germline, CDR1 is MNHNY and CDR2 is SVGAGI (reference sequence). The CDR3 loop spans 12 amino acids. The V gene end was trimmed by 6 bases and the J gene end by 8 bases; junction bases not matched to a gene: 4. The CDR3 sequence: CASSDRGSGYTF. For the CDR3, the DNA is TGTGCCAGCAGCGACAGGGGGAGCGGCTACACCTTC.

This chain uses TRBV5-4 with TRBJ1-2, with TRBD1 identical over 8 bases. Unmatched junction bases numbered 7, after V lost 4 bases and J lost 5 bases. Looked up from germline, CDR1 is SGHNT and CDR2 is YYREEE (reference sequence). The CDR3 spans 14 residues. CDR3 sequence reads: CASSEDRGTYGYTF. The CDR3 nucleotides read TGTGCCAGCAGCGAAGACAGGGGAACGTATGGCTACACCTTC.

This clone rates as medium-sized. V gene TRBV11-3 combines with J gene TRBJ2-2, with no clear D. V lost 8 bases and J 0 bases, leaving 16 bases between the germline ends. Germline values: CDR1 SGHNT, CDR2 YENEEA. The CDR3 covers 16 residues. CDR3 sequence reads: CASSKPFFSNTGELFF. The CDR3 DNA reads as TGTGCCAGCTCGAAACCCTTCTTTTCGAACACCGGGGAGCTGTTTTTT. Full variable domain (missing parts from reference TRBV11-3 and TRBJ2-2): EAGVVQSPRYKIIEKKQPVAFWCNPISGHNTLYWYLQNLGQGPELLIRYENEEAVDDSQLPKDRFSAERLKGVDSTLKIQPAELGDSAVYLCASSKPFFSNTGELFFGEGSRLTVL.

The rearrangement uses TRBV11-3 and TRBJ1-4; D is undetermined. Trimming took off 5 bases at V and 0 bases at J, with 7 bases between the two ends. There are 14 residues in the CDR3. CDR1 is SGHNT and CDR2 is YENEEA in the germline V gene. The CDR3 sequence is CASSALATNEKLFF. DNA for the CDR3: TGTGCCAGCAGCGCACTCGCAACTAATGAAAAACTGTTTTTT.

This clone was seen more than once but under ten times. DNA of the CDR3: TGCGCCAGCAGCCAATATCACGGCAGGGGGGATTCACCCCTCCACTTT. Translation gives CASSQYHGRGDSPLHF. The chain joins TRBV4-1 to TRBJ1-6; 7 positions match TRBD1. This CDR3 is built from 16 residues. In germline, CDR1 is MGHRA, CDR2 YSYEKL. The trim removed 2 bases at V and 8 bases at J, leaving 9 bases unmatched.

The J gene is TRBJ1-1, the V gene TRBV4-3, with D perhaps TRBD1 (5 bases). The CDR3 length is 13 residues. V was clipped by 0 bases and J by 12 bases, with 14 bases between them. Germline assignment: CDR1 LGHNA and CDR2 YSLEER. The CDR3 protein is CASSQDGGFRPFF. The DNA for the CDR3 is TGCGCCAGCAGCCAAGATGGGGGTTTCCGGCCTTTCTTT.

The V and J genes are TRBV18 and TRBJ1-6; 8 bases are a match to TRBD1. The germline V gene has CDR1 KGHSH and CDR2 LQKENI. The CDR3 spans 15 residues. V dropped 6 bases and J dropped 5; count of bases not matched to a gene: 6. The chain's CDR3 is CASSQGTGDNSPLHF. Here the CDR3 DNA reads TGTGCCAGCTCGCAAGGGACAGGTGATAATTCACCCCTCCACTTT.

J is TRBJ1-5 and V is TRBV28; 7 bases are shared with TRBD1. The J segment lost 1 base and the V segment lost 1 base, leaving 7 bases of the junction unmatched. This CDR3 region has 17 residues. Germline CDR1 reads MDHEN; CDR2 reads SYDVKM. The CDR3 reads CASSLFLGGASNQPQHF. The CDR3 bases are TGTGCCAGCAGTTTATTCTTAGGGGGCGCGAGCAATCAGCCCCAGCATTTT.

The V gene is TRBV5-6, the J gene TRBJ2-5; D possibly corresponds to TRBD2 (5 bases). Between the trimmed V and J ends, which lost 7 bases and 5 bases, there was a span of 15 bases. CDR1 and CDR2 (germline): SGHDT, YYEEEE. CDR3 length: 13 amino acids. CDR3 bases: TGTGCCAGCCATGGCGGGCCTAGGGAGACCCAGTACTTC. It translates to CASHGGPRETQYF.

With regard to this clone: Other DNA sequences within the sample encode an identical CDR3. The V call is TRBV28, the J call TRBJ1-5; D call uncertain. V shed 5 bases and J shed 2 bases, with 13 bases lying between them. The length of the CDR3 is 15 residues. The germline V gene has CDR1 MDHEN and CDR2 SYDVKM. Here the CDR3 reads CASSPSLGRNQPQHF. As DNA, the CDR3 is TGTGCCAGCAGTCCGAGCCTAGGTCGCAATCAGCCCCAGCATTTT.

The chain joins TRBV11-3 to TRBJ1-2, with D possibly TRBD1 on 6 matching bases. Trimming shortened V by 3 bases and J by 6 bases, and 17 bases separated the two germline ends. The germline V gene has CDR1 SGHNT and CDR2 YENEEA. CDR3 size: 15 residues. Written as DNA, the CDR3 is TGTGCCAGCAGCTTTTTCCCACCAGGGGCGGATGGCTACACCTTC. Residues: CASSFFPPGADGYTF. Full variable domain (missing parts from reference TRBV11-3 and TRBJ1-2): EAGVVQSPRYKIIEKKQPVAFWCNPISGHNTLYWYLQNLGQGPELLIRYENEEAVDDSQLPKDRFSAERLKGVDSTLKIQPAELGDSAVYLCASSFFPPGADGYTFGSGTRLTVV.

This clone was detected a few times. The chain uses TRBV28 and TRBJ2-7; weak D call: TRBD2 (5 bases). Trimming took 2 bases from V and 2 from J, leaving 10 bases between them. Germline V gives CDR1 MDHEN, CDR2 SYDVKM. This CDR3 spans 14 amino acids. The CDR3 DNA is TGTGCCAGCAGTTTAAGCGGACGAACCTACGAGCAGTACTTC. This sequence encodes CASSLSGRTYEQYF.